The sequence of this TCR beta chain was determined in a study of blood T cell repertoires in COVID-19 (dated by TCRdb to about 2020). About the investigation overall: Samples covering the acute and convalescent phases of COVID-19 were provided by collaborators in the United States, Italy and Spain. The prospective study material was composed of cDNA or gDNA derived from T cells, B-cell-depleted T cells, or PBMCs. Subjects who had been exposed to COVID-19, were actively infected with it, or had recovered from it provided the deeply sampled blood TCRbeta repertoires that made up the dataset. The repertoires were released in a freely available public database meant as a resource for research on the immune response to SARS-CoV-2. Samples were obtained from the ongoing ImmuneRACE study (first 160 participants) and from over 1,000 subjects provided by 6 global collaborators. The sample metadata nearly always contained a de-identified subject ID, COVID-19 status, age in years and sex. HLA class I and class II types, where available, came from metadata supplied by the sample provider rather than from assay-based typing. What the research found in general, with its limitations: Clinical and demographic metadata were provided uncurated, with the amount varying by source and participant.

TCRbeta CDR3 regions were amplified from genomic DNA using the immunoSEQ Assay, a bias-controlled multiplex PCR. Concerning the study's data processing: Nucleated cell counts per sample were estimated from amplification of reference gene primers within the assay. To quantify the absolute abundance of each unique TCRbeta CDR3 rearrangement, sequence reads were collapsed and filtered. For each sample, productive Simpson clonality was calculated as the square root of Simpson's diversity index across productive rearrangements. Sourced from immuneACCESS, this table was stored by TCRdb with only in-frame sequences that have V and J called. A share of the clones is absent; for the studies checked, an unresolved V gene accounts for under half, and the remainder has no known explanation. D and trimming were read from the DNA, whereas the V and J calls and clone size are those reported in that table. For this sample the table gives about 670,000 clones, of which just under 90% were detected only once. The ten largest clones capture about 0.24% of the sample.

Each collaborating institution followed its own protocols to collect whole blood in K2EDTA tubes. For TCRbeta analysis, collaborator samples were shipped as frozen whole blood, as isolated PBMCs, or as DNA extracted from either sample type. In the case of this clone: Its antigen is unknown. Base qualities are not at hand, and no much larger clone is one base apart.

Specimen: peripheral blood. The sequence was collected from a woman under 30 with acute or convalescent COVID-19.

The CDR3 region reads CASSTFPGQGSYNSPLHF. The DNA sequence is given as TGTGCCAGTAGTACCTTTCCGGGACAGGGGTCCTATAATTCACCCCTCCACTTT. Recombination joined TRBV19 with TRBJ1-6; TRBD1 matches 10 bases in the middle. Ends trimmed: V by 4 bases, J by 1 base; bases unmatched to a gene: 7. From the germline V gene (reference sequence), CDR1 is LNHDA and CDR2 is SQIVND. Including cysteine and phenylalanine, the CDR3 has 18 amino acids. The kept DNA is CDR3 alone, 54 bases in frame from the first base.